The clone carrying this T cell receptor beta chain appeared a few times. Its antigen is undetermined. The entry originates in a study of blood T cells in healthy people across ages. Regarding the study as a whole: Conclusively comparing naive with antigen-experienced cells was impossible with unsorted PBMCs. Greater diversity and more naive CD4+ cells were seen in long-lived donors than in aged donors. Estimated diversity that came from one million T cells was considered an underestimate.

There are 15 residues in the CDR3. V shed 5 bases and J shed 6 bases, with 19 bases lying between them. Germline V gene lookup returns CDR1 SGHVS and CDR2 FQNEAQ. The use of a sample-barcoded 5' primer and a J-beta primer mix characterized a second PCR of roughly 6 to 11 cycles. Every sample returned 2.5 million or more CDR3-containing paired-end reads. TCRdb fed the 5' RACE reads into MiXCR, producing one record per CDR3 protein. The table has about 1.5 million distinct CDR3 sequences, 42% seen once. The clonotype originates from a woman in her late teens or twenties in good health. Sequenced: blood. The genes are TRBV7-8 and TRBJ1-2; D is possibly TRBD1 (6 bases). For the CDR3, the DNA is TGTGCCAGCAGCCCCCCTGGACGGACAGAAAATGGCTACACCTTC. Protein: CASSPPGRTENGYTF. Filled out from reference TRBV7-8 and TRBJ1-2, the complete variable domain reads GAGVSQSPRYKVAKRGQDVALRCDPISGHVSLFWYQQALGQGPEFLTYFQNEAQLDKSGLPSDRFFAERPEGSVSTLKIQRTQQEDSAVYLCASSPPGRTENGYTFGSGTRLTVV.